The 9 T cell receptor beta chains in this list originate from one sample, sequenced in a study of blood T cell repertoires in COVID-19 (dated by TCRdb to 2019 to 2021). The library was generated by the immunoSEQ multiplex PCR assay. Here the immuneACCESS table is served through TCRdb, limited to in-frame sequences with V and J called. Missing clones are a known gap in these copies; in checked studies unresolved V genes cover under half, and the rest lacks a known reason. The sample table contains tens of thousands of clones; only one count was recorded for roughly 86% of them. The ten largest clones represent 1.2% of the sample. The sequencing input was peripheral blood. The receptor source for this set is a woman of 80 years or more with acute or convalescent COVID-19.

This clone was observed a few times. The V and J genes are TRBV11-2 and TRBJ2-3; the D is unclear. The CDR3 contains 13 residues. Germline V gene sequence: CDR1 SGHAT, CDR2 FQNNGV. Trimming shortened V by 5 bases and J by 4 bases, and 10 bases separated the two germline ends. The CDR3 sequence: CASSLTVADTQYF. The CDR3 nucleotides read TGTGCCAGCAGCCTCACGGTGGCAGATACGCAGTATTTT.

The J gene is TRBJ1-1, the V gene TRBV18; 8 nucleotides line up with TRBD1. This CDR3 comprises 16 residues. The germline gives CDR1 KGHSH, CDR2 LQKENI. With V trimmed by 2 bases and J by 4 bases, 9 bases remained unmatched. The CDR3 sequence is CASSPSTGVRRTEAFF. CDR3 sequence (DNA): TGTGCCAGCTCACCATCGACAGGGGTTCGACGCACTGAAGCTTTCTTT.

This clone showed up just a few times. The CDR3: CASSPGTPSSGNTIYF. CDR3 DNA sequence: TGTGCCAGCTCACCCGGGACACCGAGCTCTGGAAACACCATATATTTT. This rearrangement joins TRBV18 to TRBJ1-3, with a weak D call TRBD1 (6 bases). The V end was cut by 3 bases, the J end by 0 bases, with 12 bases between. The CDR3 sequence is 16 residues long. CDR1 and CDR2 from the germline V gene are KGHSH and LQKENI.

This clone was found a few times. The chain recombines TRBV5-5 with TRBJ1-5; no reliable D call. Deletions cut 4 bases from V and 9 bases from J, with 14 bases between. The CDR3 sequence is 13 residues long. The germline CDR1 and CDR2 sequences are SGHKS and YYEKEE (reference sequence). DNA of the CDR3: TGTGCCAGCAGCCTTGTGGGAGACGGGCCCCAGCATTTT. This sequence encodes CASSLVGDGPQHF.

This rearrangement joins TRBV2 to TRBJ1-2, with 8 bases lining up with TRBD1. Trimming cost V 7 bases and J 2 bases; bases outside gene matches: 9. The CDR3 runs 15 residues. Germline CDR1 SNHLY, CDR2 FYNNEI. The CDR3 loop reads CASTLIRTGNYGYTF. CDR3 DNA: TGTGCCAGCACCCTCATACGGACAGGGAACTATGGCTACACCTTC. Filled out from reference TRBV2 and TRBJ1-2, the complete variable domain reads EPEVTQTPSHQVTQMGQEVILRCVPISNHLYFYWYRQILGQKVEFLVSFYNNEISEKSEIFDDQFSVERPDGSNFTLKIRSTKLEDSAMYFCASTLIRTGNYGYTFGSGTRLTVV.

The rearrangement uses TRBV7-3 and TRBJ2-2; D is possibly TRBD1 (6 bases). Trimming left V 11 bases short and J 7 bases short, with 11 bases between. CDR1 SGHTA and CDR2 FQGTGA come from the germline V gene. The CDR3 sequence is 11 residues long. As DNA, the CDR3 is TGTGCCCGTGAGGGGGACGGGGAGCTGTTTTTT. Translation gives CAREGDGELFF.

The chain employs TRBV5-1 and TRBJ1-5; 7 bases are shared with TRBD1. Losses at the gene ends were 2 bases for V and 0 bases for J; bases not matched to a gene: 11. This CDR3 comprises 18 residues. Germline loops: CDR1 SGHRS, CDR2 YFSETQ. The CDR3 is CASSLGTESFNSNQPQHF. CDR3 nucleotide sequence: TGCGCCAGCAGCTTAGGGACAGAAAGCTTTAATAGCAATCAGCCCCAGCATTTT.

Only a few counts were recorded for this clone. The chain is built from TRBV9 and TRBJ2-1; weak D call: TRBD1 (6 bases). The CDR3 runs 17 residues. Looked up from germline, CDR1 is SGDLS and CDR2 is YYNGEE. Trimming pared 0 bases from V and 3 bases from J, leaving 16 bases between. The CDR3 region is CASSVEFGAGVYNEQFF. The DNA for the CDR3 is TGTGCCAGCAGCGTAGAATTCGGTGCAGGGGTCTACAATGAGCAGTTCTTC.

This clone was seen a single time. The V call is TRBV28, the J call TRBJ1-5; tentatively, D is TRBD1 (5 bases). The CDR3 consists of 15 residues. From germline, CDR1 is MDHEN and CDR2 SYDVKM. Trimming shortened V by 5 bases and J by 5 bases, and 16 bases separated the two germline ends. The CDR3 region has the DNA TGTGCCAGCAGTAACTCTCAGGGAATCTATCAGCCCCAGCATTTT. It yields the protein CASSNSQGIYQPQHF. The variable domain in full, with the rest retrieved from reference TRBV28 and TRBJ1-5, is DVKVTQSSRYLVKRTGEKVFLECVQDMDHENMFWYRQDPGLGLRLIYFSYDVKMKEKGDIPEGYSVSREKKERFSLILESASTNQTSMYLCASSNSQGIYQPQHFGDGTRLSIL.